This paragraph covers one T cell receptor (beta chain) sequence. Its antigen is not known. The use of a sample-barcoded 5' primer and a J-beta primer mix characterized a second PCR of roughly 6 to 11 cycles. The template-switch adaptor, which had 12 random nucleotides, put a tag on each cDNA molecule. TCRdb itself ran the 5' RACE reads through MiXCR, one entry per CDR3 protein. The sample has approximately 1,700,000 distinct CDR3 sequences, roughly 43% seen once. This entry comes from a study of blood T cells in healthy people across ages. General study findings and limits: Long-lived and aged donors differed, with more naive CD4+ cells and higher diversity in the long-lived.

Germline V gene sequence: CDR1 SGHTA, CDR2 FQGNSA. The CDR3 sequence is 13 residues long. Deletions cut 1 base from V and 5 bases from J, with 9 bases between. Approximately 10 milliliters was the volume of peripheral blood drawn from each donor. Material: blood. This TCR was sampled from a human donor in good health. J is TRBJ2-7 and V is TRBV7-2; possible D gene TRBD1, 5 bases. In nucleotides, the CDR3 is TGTGCCAGCAGCTTAGAGTCCAGGGACGAGCAGTACTTC. Its protein is CASSLESRDEQYF.